These 10 T cell receptor beta chains share one sample of origin, sequenced in a study of cytomegalovirus exposure and HLA in healthy donors. Primers: 60 Vbeta forward and 13 Jbeta reverse. The table came from immunoSEQ multiplex PCR; TCRdb's copy has only in-frame clones and leaves some out. The sample carries about 120,000 clones, 80% to 90% recorded once. Sequencing input: PBMCs. The receptors here all came from a man in his forties in good health and CMV-seronegative.

The CDR3 sequence: CAWTRDRSYEQYF. DNA for the CDR3: TGTGCCTGGACCCGGGACAGGTCCTACGAGCAGTACTTC. J is TRBJ2-7 and V is TRBV30; 8 nucleotides align to TRBD1. There are 13 residues in the CDR3. Germline CDR1 is GTSNPN and CDR2 is SVGIG (reference sequence). Losses at the gene ends were 4 bases for V and 1 base for J; bases not matched to a gene: 3.

The chain recombines TRBV27 with TRBJ1-5; perhaps TRBD1 as D (6 bases). Germline loops: CDR1 MNHEY, CDR2 SMNVEV (reference sequence). CDR3 size: 16 residues. V was cut by 7 bases and J by 1 base, with 17 bases left in between. The CDR3 coding sequence is TGTGCCAGCAAACAACAGGGAAGGGGAAGCAATCAGCCCCAGCATTTT. Protein: CASKQQGRGSNQPQHF.

The gene calls are TRBV5-8 and TRBJ1-6; weak D call: TRBD1 (6 bases). Trimming stripped 6 bases from V and 7 bases from J, with 20 bases between. This CDR3 is 16 amino acids long. Germline lookup yields CDR1 SGHTS and CDR2 YDEGEE. The CDR3 coding sequence is TGTGCCAGCAACTCGCCGAGAGACAGGACGAATTCACCCCTCCACTTT. It yields the protein CASNSPRDRTNSPLHF.

This chain links TRBV19 with TRBJ1-2, with 8 bases aligning to TRBD1. CDR1 is LNHDA and CDR2 is SQIVND in the germline V gene (reference sequence). The CDR3 spans 14 residues. Unmatched junction bases numbered 6, after V lost 5 bases and J lost 4 bases. Here the CDR3 DNA reads TGTGCCAGTAGTCGACAGGGGCGTACCTATGGCTACACCTTC. Translating gives CASSRQGRTYGYTF.

This rearrangement joins TRBV27 to TRBJ2-5, with 9 nucleotides matching TRBD2. Per germline, CDR1 MNHEY and CDR2 SMNVEV (reference sequence). The CDR3 extends over 14 amino acids. Trimming removed 6 bases from V and 2 bases from J; junction bases left unmatched: 4. CDR3 loop: CASSRLAEQETQYF. The CDR3 DNA reads TGTGCCAGCAGCCGACTAGCGGAGCAAGAGACCCAGTACTTC.

V is TRBV9 and J is TRBJ2-3; no firm D call. The CDR3 totals 15 residues. Germline V gene data show CDR1 as SGDLS and CDR2 as YYNGEE. V was trimmed by 0 bases and J by 6 bases, leaving 14 bases between them. This CDR3 is CASSVELGSLDTQYF. In DNA form, the CDR3 reads TGTGCCAGCAGCGTAGAGTTAGGTAGCTTGGATACGCAGTATTTT.

The rearrangement joins TRBV7-2 to TRBJ2-2; 13 bases line up with TRBD2. With 5 bases clipped from V and 6 bases from J, the junction kept 9 bases outside the gene matches. This CDR3 region has 17 residues. Per the germline V gene, CDR1 is SGHTA and CDR2 is FQGNSA. CDR3 in amino acids: CASSKRTSGSNAGELFF. DNA of the CDR3: TGTGCCAGCAGCAAACGGACTAGCGGGAGTAACGCCGGGGAGCTGTTTTTT.

This clone has only one observation. This CDR3 is CASSYQGSGYGYTF. In DNA form, the CDR3 reads TGTGCCAGCAGTTACCAGGGTTCGGGCTATGGCTACACCTTC. The chain links TRBV6-5 to TRBJ1-2; maybe TRBD1 (5 bases). V lost 2 bases and J lost 4, with 11 bases in between. From germline, CDR1 is MNHEY and CDR2 SVGAGI. The CDR3 runs to 14 residues.

The CDR3 is CASSRPGSDTQYF. The DNA of the CDR3 is TGTGCCAGCAGTCGTCCGGGGAGCGATACGCAGTATTTT. The rearrangement uses TRBV27 and TRBJ2-3; D possibly corresponds to TRBD2 (5 bases). This CDR3 contains 13 residues. Between the trimmed V and J ends, which lost 5 bases and 6 bases, there was a span of 12 bases. Germline V gene data show CDR1 as MNHEY and CDR2 as SMNVEV (reference sequence).

The chain is built from TRBV30 and TRBJ1-5; D remains ambiguous. V lost 2 bases, J lost 2 bases, and 13 bases lay in between. Looked up from germline, CDR1 is GTSNPN and CDR2 is SVGIG (reference sequence). The CDR3 runs to 15 residues. The CDR3 here is CAWSIGLSGNQPQHF. CDR3 nucleotide sequence: TGTGCCTGGAGTATCGGACTTAGTGGCAATCAGCCCCAGCATTTT.